The 19 T cell receptor beta chains in this list originate from one sample, sequenced in a study of blood T cells in healthy people across ages. PCR was performed a second time for about 6 to 12 cycles using a sample-barcoded 5' primer and a J-beta primer mix. TCRdb itself ran the 5' RACE reads through MiXCR, one entry per CDR3 protein. The sample contains roughly 1,100,000 distinct CDR3 sequences, under 30% of which appear only once. The sample also formed part of further work on T cells of mothers and their children.

Sequenced: blood. These receptor sequences come from a girl aged 2 to 10 in good health.

The chain employs TRBV7-9 and TRBJ2-1; 9 bases agree with TRBD2. This CDR3 has 16 amino acids. Germline V CDR1 and CDR2: SEHNR, FQNEAQ (reference sequence). J lost 10 bases, V lost 5 bases, and 15 bases had no gene match. DNA for the CDR3: TGTGCCAGCAGCCCCGCCGGGGGCGGGAGGGCCTTCGAGCAGTTCTTC. This sequence encodes CASSPAGGGRAFEQFF. The variable domain in full, with the rest retrieved from reference TRBV7-9 and TRBJ2-1, is DTGVSQNPRHKITKRGQNVTFRCDPISEHNRLYWYRQTLGQGPEFLTYFQNEAQLEKSRLLSDRFSAERPKGSFSTLEIQRTEQGDSAMYLCASSPAGGGRAFEQFFGPGTRLTVL.

This clonotype was observed a few times. A junction boundary mismatches the germline segment, possibly from a read error. The chain recombines TRBV7-2 with TRBJ2-5; D not certain. This CDR3 has 15 residues. The germline V gene has CDR1 SGHTA and CDR2 FQGNSA. CDR3 DNA sequence: TGTGCCAGCATTCCCGAGCTATCCTCTTTGGAGATCCAGTACTTC. Translated, it gives CASIPELSSLEIQYF.

This clonotype was seen a few times. The chain uses TRBV2 and TRBJ2-5; no clear D. CDR3 length equals 12 residues. Per the germline V gene, CDR1 is SNHLY and CDR2 is FYNNEI. V was pared by 8 bases and J by 5 bases, with 12 bases between. CDR3: CASGERMETQYF. Here the CDR3 DNA reads TGTGCCAGCGGGGAAAGGATGGAGACCCAGTACTTC.

The table lists this clonotype with a few counts. This rearrangement joins TRBV5-1 to TRBJ2-7; the D gene is possibly TRBD1 (8 bases). CDR3 size: 15 residues. Deletions cut 6 bases from V and 5 bases from J, with 21 bases between. Per the germline V gene, CDR1 is SGHRS and CDR2 is YFSETQ. The CDR3 DNA is TGCGCCAGCACCAACCACGACAGGGGAGGGAACGAGCAGTACTTC. This gives the protein CASTNHDRGGNEQYF.

The CDR3 sequence is CASRDRVTLQPQHF. The CDR3, as DNA: TGTGCCAGCAGGGACAGGGTAACCCTTCAGCCCCAGCATTTT. The chain recombines TRBV6-2 or TRBV6-3 with TRBJ1-5; 8 bases agree with TRBD1. V was clipped by 6 bases and J by 6 bases; unmatched bases: 7. Germline CDR1 is MNHEY and CDR2 is SVGEGT. The CDR3 is 14 amino acids.

This clonotype was seen a handful of times. This chain connects TRBV9 to TRBJ2-7, with D unresolved. The germline CDR1 and CDR2 sequences are SGDLS and YYNGEE. The V gene lost 0 bases and the J gene lost 6 bases, with 13 bases spanning the gap. The length of the CDR3 is 14 residues. The chain's CDR3 is CASSVGGGTGEQYF. The DNA for the CDR3 is TGTGCCAGCAGCGTAGGCGGCGGAACCGGCGAGCAGTACTTC.

V usage is TRBV5-4 and J usage is TRBJ2-1; D perhaps matches TRBD2 (5 bases). V lost 3 bases and J lost 5, with 18 bases in between. The CDR3 sequence is 16 residues long. Germline values: CDR1 SGHNT, CDR2 YYREEE (reference sequence). The chain's CDR3 is CASSSPRGARNNEQFF. CDR3 bases: TGTGCCAGCAGCTCCCCCCGGGGAGCGAGGAACAATGAGCAGTTCTTC. Looking up the rest from reference TRBV5-4 and TRBJ2-1 gives the full variable domain: ETGVTQSPTHLIKTRGQQVTLRCSSQSGHNTVSWYQQALGQGPQFIFQYYREEENGRGNFPPRFSGLQFPNYSSELNVNALELDDSALYLCASSSPRGARNNEQFFGPGTRLTVL.

The chain recombines TRBV18 with TRBJ2-7, with D maybe TRBD2 (7 bases). The V gene lost 6 bases and the J gene lost 3 bases, with 15 bases spanning the gap. The CDR3 totals 14 residues. Germline loops: CDR1 KGHSH, CDR2 LQKENI. The CDR3 loop reads CASSERGGIYEQYF. The DNA for the CDR3 is TGTGCCAGCTCCGAGAGGGGGGGTATCTACGAGCAGTACTTC.

This chain uses TRBV6-4 with TRBJ1-1; D call uncertain. Germline V lookup: CDR1 MRHNA, CDR2 SNTAGT. V was pared by 0 bases and J by 5 bases, with 13 bases between. There are 15 residues in the CDR3. CDR3 nucleotides: TGTGCCAGCAGTGACTCTGGGGTAGGGAGGACTGAAGCTTTCTTT. Its translation: CASSDSGVGRTEAFF.

This clonotype was found a few times. The rearrangement links TRBV19 to TRBJ1-5; D is ambiguous. CDR3 length equals 15 residues. Looked up from germline, CDR1 is LNHDA and CDR2 is SQIVND (reference sequence). The ends were cut back, 0 bases at V and 1 base at J, with 7 bases in the middle. The CDR3 DNA reads as TGTGCCAGTAGTATAGAGATGGGGAGCAATCAGCCCCAGCATTTT. It encodes CASSIEMGSNQPQHF.

The rearrangement links TRBV6-1 to TRBJ1-2; D is possibly TRBD1 (6 bases). The CDR3 runs to 16 residues. In germline, CDR1 is MNHNS, CDR2 SASEGT. The V end was cut by 6 bases, the J end by 2 bases, with 19 bases between. The CDR3 DNA reads TGTGCCAGCAGCTCCCTGACAGGATCCCAGAACTATGGCTACACCTTC. This sequence encodes CASSSLTGSQNYGYTF.

This clonotype was counted between two and nine times. V usage is TRBV6-6 and J usage is TRBJ1-4; D might be TRBD1 (5 bases). Germline loops: CDR1 MNHNY, CDR2 SVGAGI (reference sequence). The CDR3 is 13 amino acids. The CDR3 loop reads CATRGGEREKLFF. The CDR3 nucleotides read TGTGCTACCCGGGGCGGCGAGAGGGAAAAACTGTTTTTT.

This clonotype came up a few times. The genes are TRBV5-5 and TRBJ2-3; D possibly corresponds to TRBD2 (7 bases). Trimming stripped 5 bases from V and 5 bases from J, with 33 bases between. Per the germline V gene, CDR1 is SGHKS and CDR2 is YYEKEE (reference sequence). The CDR3 extends over 20 amino acids. CDR3 protein: CASRDIAGPGPGGEGDTQYF. The CDR3 DNA follows: TGTGCCAGCAGAGACATAGCGGGCCCCGGGCCCGGGGGCGAGGGAGATACGCAGTATTTT.

The chain carries TRBV12-3 or TRBV12-4 and TRBJ2-1; perhaps TRBD2 as D (6 bases). The CDR3 totals 14 residues. V was pared by 7 bases and J by 1 base, with 11 bases between. The CDR3: CASMPGGSYNEQFF. The CDR3 DNA is TGTGCCAGCATGCCTGGGGGGTCCTACAATGAGCAGTTCTTC.

This clonotype was counted a single time. The chain uses TRBV2 and TRBJ2-5, with D perhaps matching TRBD1 or TRBD2 (5 bases each). The CDR3 has 13 amino acids. The germline gives CDR1 SNHLY, CDR2 FYNNEI. V gave up 6 bases and J gave up 5 bases, with 13 bases separating them. The CDR3 spells CASSRDETETQYF. The CDR3 bases are TGTGCCAGCAGCAGGGACGAGACGGAGACCCAGTACTTC.

This clonotype has more than one count but fewer than ten. CDR3 sequence reads: CASNEGQETQYF. For the CDR3, the DNA is TGTGCCAGCAACGAGGGCCAAGAGACCCAGTACTTC. The chain carries TRBV2 and TRBJ2-5; D is possibly TRBD2 (5 bases). The CDR3 totals 12 residues. Trimming removed 7 bases from V and 1 base from J, with 7 bases in between. In germline, CDR1 is SNHLY, CDR2 FYNNEI.

This clonotype was counted between two and nine times. This chain connects TRBV14 to TRBJ2-6; D is uncertain. The V end lost 1 base, the J end lost 5 bases, and 9 bases lay between the germline ends. From germline, CDR1 is SGHDN and CDR2 FVKESK. The CDR3 sequence is 15 residues long. CDR3 bases: TGTGCCAGCAGCCAAGGAATTCCCTGGGCCAACGTCCTGACTTTC. Amino acid sequence: CASSQGIPWANVLTF.

The chain carries TRBV29-1 and TRBJ1-4; D is possibly TRBD1 (5 bases). Between the trimmed V and J ends, which lost 6 bases and 8 bases, there was a span of 16 bases. CDR1 is SQVTM, CDR2 ANQGSEA, per germline. The CDR3 runs 13 residues. CDR3 DNA sequence: TGCAGCGTAAGGACACCCAAAGGCGAAAAACTGTTTTTT. This sequence encodes CSVRTPKGEKLFF.

Of note for this clonotype: Germline and junction disagree at one end, which may indicate a read error. The chain is built from TRBV14 and TRBJ2-3; 7 bases are shared with TRBD1. CDR1 and CDR2 (germline): SGHDN, FVKESK. CDR3 length: 15 residues. The CDR3 sequence is CASSQDRRGTDTQCF. The CDR3 DNA reads as TGTGCCAGCAGCCAAGATAGAAGGGGGACAGATACGCAGTGTTTT.